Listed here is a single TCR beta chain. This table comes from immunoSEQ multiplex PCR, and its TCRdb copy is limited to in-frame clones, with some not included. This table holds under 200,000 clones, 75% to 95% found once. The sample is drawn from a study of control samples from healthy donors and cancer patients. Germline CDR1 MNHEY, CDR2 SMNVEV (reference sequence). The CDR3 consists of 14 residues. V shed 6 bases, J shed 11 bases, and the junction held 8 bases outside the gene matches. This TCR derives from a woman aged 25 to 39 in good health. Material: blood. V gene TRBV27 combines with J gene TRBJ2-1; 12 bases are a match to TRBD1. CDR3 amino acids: CASRGQGARWKQFF. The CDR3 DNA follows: TGTGCCAGCAGGGGACAGGGGGCGCGATGGAAGCAGTTCTTC.